This is a list of T cell receptor beta chains from one sample in a study of beta chain features in type 1 diabetes. Repertoires were generated with immunoSEQ multiplex PCR, while TCRdb's copy carries only in-frame clones and drops some. The data contain about 160,000 clones, 63% of them singletons. The material sequenced was naive CD4+ T cells from blood. These receptors all come from a man aged 30 to 39 with type 1 diabetes. CDR3s include the opening cysteine and the closing phenylalanine or tryptophan. A D gene is named only where the DNA matches it firmly. Only part of the rows carry a size: once, few, many, or a class if the clone is expanded.

clone size | J gene | V gene | D gene | CDR3 length | CDR3 DNA | CDR3 protein
few | TRBJ1-4 | TRBV28 | - | 13 | TGTGCCAGCAGTTTCAAGCCTAATGAAAAACTGTTTTTT | CASSFKPNEKLFF
few | TRBJ2-3 | TRBV4-3 | TRBD1 | 15 | TGCGCCAGCAGCCCTAGGACAGGAAGCACAGATACGCAGTATTTT | CASSPRTGSTDTQYF
- | TRBJ2-7 | TRBV29-1 | TRBD1 | 14 | TGCAGCGTGCTGACAGGGGGAAGCTCCTACGAGCAGTACTTC | CSVLTGGSSYEQYF
- | TRBJ2-4 | TRBV29-1 | - | 14 | TGCAGCGTTGAGGCGCCAGGGACCAAAAACATTCAGTACTTC | CSVEAPGTKNIQYF
- | TRBJ2-3 | TRBV5-6 | - | 12 | TGTGCCAGCAGCTTCGACACAGATACGCAGTATTTT | CASSFDTDTQYF
once | TRBJ1-2 | TRBV7-9 | - | 10 | TGTGCCAGCAGCTCAGTAGGCTACACCTTC | CASSSVGYTF
- | TRBJ1-1 | TRBV20-1 | - | 11 | TGCAGTGCTAGAGATGGGGGGGCGGCTTTCTTT | CSARDGGAAFF
- | TRBJ1-5 | TRBV30 | - | 15 | TGTGCCTGGAGTGTGGGGCAGCCATACAATCAGCCCCAGCATTTT | CAWSVGQPYNQPQHF
few | TRBJ2-1 | TRBV9 | - | 15 | TGTGCCAGCAGCGTAGAGGGGAGGGACAACAATGAGCAGTTCTTC | CASSVEGRDNNEQFF
- | TRBJ2-5 | TRBV4-3 | - | 15 | TGCGCCAGCAGCCAAACACTAGGGGCCGGGGAGACCCAGTACTTC | CASSQTLGAGETQYF
- | TRBJ2-3 | TRBV27 | - | 14 | TGTGCCAGCAGTCTGAGCAGGGGCGCAGATACGCAGTATTTT | CASSLSRGADTQYF
- | TRBJ1-1 | TRBV29-1 | TRBD1 | 13 | TGCAGCGTTGACCGGGACAGGGTCACTGAAGCTTTCTTT | CSVDRDRVTEAFF
- | TRBJ1-6 | TRBV9 | - | 12 | TGTGCCAGCAGCGTAGGAGATTCACCCCTCCACTTT | CASSVGDSPLHF
- | TRBJ1-5 | TRBV29-1 | - | 15 | TGCAGCGTCCTTCACACGGGAGGGGGCAATCAGCCCCAGCATTTT | CSVLHTGGGNQPQHF
- | TRBJ2-5 | TRBV29-1 | TRBD1 | 15 | TGCAGCGTTGCCCAAGACAGGGCGGGTCAAGAGACCCAGTACTTC | CSVAQDRAGQETQYF
- | TRBJ1-2 | TRBV30 | TRBD1 | 19 | TGTGCCTGGAGTGTACCCATCGGGACAGCAGTCCCGAGGCACTATGGCTACACCTTC | CAWSVPIGTAVPRHYGYTF
- | TRBJ1-2 | TRBV27 | TRBD1 | 15 | TGTGCCAGCAGTTCCGGGACAGGGGAGGTCTATGGCTACACCTTC | CASSSGTGEVYGYTF
once | TRBJ2-3 | TRBV6-5 | - | 14 | TGTGCCAGCAGTTACGGTGCCAGCACAGATACGCAGTATTTT | CASSYGASTDTQYF
few | TRBJ1-1 | TRBV30 | - | 11 | TGTGCCTGCAGGGTTCAATCTGAAGCTTTCTTT | CACRVQSEAFF
few | TRBJ1-1 | TRBV19 | TRBD1 | 14 | TGTGCCAGCAGACAGGGTCGGGCGGACACTGAAGCTTTCTTT | CASRQGRADTEAFF
- | TRBJ2-7 | TRBV28 | - | 15 | TGTGCCAGCAGTCAGGTGGCAGGAGGGAGCTACGAGCAGTACTTC | CASSQVAGGSYEQYF
- | TRBJ2-7 | TRBV7-9 | TRBD1 | 14 | TGTGCCAGCAGCTTAAAGGGGGCCACCTACGAGCAGTACTTC | CASSLKGATYEQYF
- | TRBJ2-1 | TRBV7-9 | TRBD2 | 17 | TGTGCCAGCAGCCCAACTAGCGGGGGGAGCTCCTACAATGAGCAGTTCTTC | CASSPTSGGSSYNEQFF
- | TRBJ2-5 | TRBV29-1 | - | 12 | TGCAGCGTTGATGAGGGAACTGAGACCCAGTACTTC | CSVDEGTETQYF
- | TRBJ2-7 | TRBV9 | TRBD2 | 17 | TGTGCCAGCAGCGTAGCTGGGACTAGCGGGATACCTAGGGAGCAGTACTTC | CASSVAGTSGIPREQYF
- | TRBJ2-2 | TRBV5-1 | TRBD2 | 16 | TGCGCCAGCAGCTCCCGGACTAGCGGGGGGACCGGGGAGCTGTTTTTT | CASSSRTSGGTGELFF
- | TRBJ1-5 | TRBV14 | - | 15 | TGTGCCAGCAGCCAAGTTGAGGGACGGAATCAGCCCCAGCATTTT | CASSQVEGRNQPQHF
- | TRBJ1-3 | TRBV30 | TRBD1 | 16 | TGTGCCTGGACCACGGGACAGAGCTTCTCTGGAAACACCATATATTTT | CAWTTGQSFSGNTIYF
- | TRBJ2-3 | TRBV30 | TRBD2 | 17 | TGTGCCTGGAGTGCCAGTAGGACTAGCGGTAGGACAGATACGCAGTATTTT | CAWSASRTSGRTDTQYF
- | TRBJ2-1 | TRBV6-5 | TRBD1 | 15 | TGTGCCAGCAGCTTTAACAGGGGGGCCTACAATGAGCAGTTCTTC | CASSFNRGAYNEQFF
- | TRBJ1-3 | TRBV18 | - | 13 | TGTGCCAGCTCAGCGACGAGTCGGGACACCATATATTTT | CASSATSRDTIYF
- | TRBJ2-7 | TRBV30 | - | 11 | TGTGCCTGGGTCCTGGCCTACGAGCAGTACTTC | CAWVLAYEQYF
- | TRBJ2-1 | TRBV2 | - | 15 | TGTGCCAGCACTGGCGCAATAGGGGTCTACAATGAGCAGTTCTTC | CASTGAIGVYNEQFF
- | TRBJ1-2 | TRBV4-3 | TRBD1 | 16 | TGCGCCAGCAGCCAAGACCAGACAGGGCATGGCTATGGCTACACCTTC | CASSQDQTGHGYGYTF
- | TRBJ2-7 | TRBV25-1 | - | 15 | TGTGCCAGCAGTGTTCCATTGACACCACGTTGGGAGCAGTACTTC | CASSVPLTPRWEQYF
few | TRBJ1-1 | TRBV29-1 | - | 11 | TGCAGCGTTGAAGGGGCGAGTGTAGCTTTCTTT | CSVEGASVAFF
- | TRBJ2-4 | TRBV18 | - | 18 | TGTGCCAGCTCACTCCGCCGGGCACAGGACCTAGCCAAAAACATTCAGTACTTC | CASSLRRAQDLAKNIQYF